This T cell receptor beta chain was found in a study of shared clonotypes between healthy human individuals. Study information: Three plates were used per donor for CD4 naive, three for CD4 memory, two for CD8 naive and one for CD8 memory.

At deep level, the assay was performed. DNA at around 190 ng, around 30,000 T cell genomes, went into sorted-subset replicate PCRs. Clones were read by immunoSEQ multiplex PCR, and TCRdb kept only the in-frame ones, dropping some. The data show nearly 1 million clones, more than 75% seen once. The split of CD4+ cells yielded CD45RA+ naive and CD45RA-negative memory subsets. V was shortened by 2 bases and J by 5 bases, with 12 bases between the two germline ends. Germline-derived CDR1 and CDR2 are MNHEY and SMNVEV (reference sequence). The CDR3 spans 15 residues. Sequences were obtained from memory CD4+ T cells sorted from blood. Subset denoted: CD45RA-negative fraction. The chain employs TRBV27 and TRBJ2-2; a possible D gene is TRBD1 (6 bases). The receptor was isolated from a man aged 18 to 30 in good health. CDR3 in DNA: TGTGCCAGCAGTTTAGCGACAGGCCTTACCGGGGAGCTGTTTTTT. This sequence encodes CASSLATGLTGELFF.